The 19 T cell receptor beta chains below all came from one sample that was sequenced in a study of blood T cell repertoires in COVID-19. Libraries were prepared by immunoSEQ multiplex PCR; TCRdb keeps only in-frame clonotypes and omits some of them. The sample records 170,000 or so clones, roughly 87% being singletons. The sample consisted of PBMCs or T cells enriched from blood (not recorded which). The receptors shown here come from a woman aged 45-59 years who had recovered from COVID-19.

This chain connects TRBV6-5 to TRBJ1-2; TRBD1 agrees at 10 bases. With 6 bases clipped from V and 7 bases from J, the junction kept 11 bases outside the gene matches. Germline assignment: CDR1 MNHEY and CDR2 SVGAGI. The CDR3 runs to 15 residues. The CDR3 nucleotides read TGTGCCAGCAGCGCGGGGGGGACAGGGGCAGCTGGCTACACCTTC. Translated, it gives CASSAGGTGAAGYTF.

V is TRBV30 and J is TRBJ1-2, with D possibly TRBD1 on 6 matching bases. The CDR3 has 13 amino acids. Germline V lookup: CDR1 GTSNPN, CDR2 SVGIG (reference sequence). V was cut by 2 bases and J by 4 bases, with 11 bases left in between. CDR3 in amino acids: CAWSKGGSYGYTF. CDR3 nucleotides: TGTGCCTGGAGTAAAGGGGGTTCCTATGGCTACACCTTC.

The V gene is TRBV7-9, the J gene TRBJ2-7; TRBD2 matches 8 bases. V lost 6 bases and J lost 5; bases outside the gene matches: 12. CDR3 length: 15 amino acids. The germline gives CDR1 SEHNR, CDR2 FQNEAQ (reference sequence). Here the CDR3 reads CASSPRGLASDEQYF. The DNA of the CDR3 is TGTGCCAGCAGTCCCCGAGGACTAGCTAGCGACGAGCAGTACTTC.

This clone was picked up one time. The chain uses TRBV18 and TRBJ1-1, with TRBD1 as a possible D gene (5 bases). Trimming took 1 base from V and 0 from J, leaving 9 bases between them. CDR1 KGHSH and CDR2 LQKENI come from the germline V gene. This CDR3 is 15 amino acids long. The CDR3 DNA is TGTGCCAGCTCACCACAGGGGTCAATGAACACTGAAGCTTTCTTT. Translated, it gives CASSPQGSMNTEAFF.

The V and J genes are TRBV5-8 and TRBJ2-3; D is perhaps TRBD1 (6 bases). The CDR3 is made up of 16 amino acids. V dropped 4 bases and J dropped 3 bases, with 18 bases sitting between them. The germline CDR1 and CDR2 sequences are SGHTS and YDEGEE. The CDR3 coding sequence is TGTGCCAGCAGCGTAAGACAGGTAGTTGGAACAGATACGCAGTATTTT. Encoded protein: CASSVRQVVGTDTQYF. Full variable domain (missing parts from reference TRBV5-8 and TRBJ2-3): EAGVTQSPTHLIKTRGQQATLRCSPISGHTSVYWYQQALGLGLQFLLWYDEGEERNRGNFPPRFSGRQFPNYSSELNVNALELEDSALYLCASSVRQVVGTDTQYFGPGTRLTVL.

V is TRBV19 and J is TRBJ2-7; D is unclear. Germline values: CDR1 LNHDA, CDR2 SQIVND (reference sequence). This CDR3 spans 13 amino acids. V shed 4 bases and J shed 7 bases, with 14 bases lying between them. As DNA, the CDR3 is TGTGCCAGTAGTACCCACACCTACGGGGAGCAGTACTTC. Its translation is CASSTHTYGEQYF.

This clone was observed a handful of times. This sample also contains other DNA sequences that code for the same CDR3. The V gene is TRBV9, the J gene TRBJ1-6; D perhaps matches TRBD1 (5 bases). V was clipped by 2 bases and J by 8 bases, with 8 bases between them. CDR1 is SGDLS, CDR2 YYNGEE, per germline. The CDR3 has 13 residues. The DNA of the CDR3 is TGTGCCAGCAGCGTCGGGGGAGATTCACCCCTCCACTTT. Its translation: CASSVGGDSPLHF.

The V and J genes are TRBV24-1 and TRBJ1-3, with TRBD1 identical over 8 bases. V gave up 5 bases and J gave up 2 bases; unmatched junction bases: 25. The CDR3 totals 22 residues. CDR1 is KGHDR and CDR2 is SFDVKD in the germline V gene. The CDR3: CATSGPGQASRTPVGPGNTIYF. DNA for the CDR3: TGTGCCACCAGTGGTCCGGGACAGGCGAGCCGAACCCCAGTTGGACCTGGAAACACCATATATTTT.

The chain employs TRBV7-3 and TRBJ2-3; 10 bases align to TRBD1. CDR1 is SGHTA and CDR2 is FQGTGA in the germline V gene. This CDR3 comprises 14 residues. J lost 14 bases, V lost 5 bases, and 13 bases had no gene match. In DNA, the CDR3 is TGTGCCAGCAGCCTACAGCCGACCGGGACAGGGGTGTATTTT. Its translation: CASSLQPTGTGVYF.

V usage is TRBV29-1 and J usage is TRBJ1-4; D is ambiguous. The CDR3 runs 14 residues. Germline-derived CDR1 and CDR2 are SQVTM and ANQGSEA. V lost 3 bases and J 0 bases, leaving 8 bases between the germline ends. The CDR3, as DNA: TGCAGCGTTGATGAGGGAGCAACTAATGAAAAACTGTTTTTT. This encodes CSVDEGATNEKLFF.

The chain couples TRBV30 to TRBJ2-3, with TRBD1 identical over 12 bases. Looked up from germline, CDR1 is GTSNPN and CDR2 is SVGIG (reference sequence). The CDR3 consists of 15 residues. The junction had 8 bases not matched to a gene; V was cut back by 5 bases and J by 5 bases. The CDR3 protein is CAWAPGQGAIDTQYF. CDR3 sequence (DNA): TGTGCCTGGGCTCCGGGACAGGGGGCAATAGATACGCAGTATTTT.

V usage is TRBV5-1 and J usage is TRBJ2-1, with 10 positions matching TRBD2. From germline, CDR1 is SGHRS and CDR2 YFSETQ. The CDR3 sequence is 14 residues long. V shed 5 bases and J 4 bases; nucleotides not matched to a gene: 3. The chain's CDR3 is CASRVLAGYNEQFF. The CDR3 bases are TGCGCCAGCAGGGTACTAGCGGGGTACAATGAGCAGTTCTTC.

The chain uses TRBV5-4 and TRBJ2-2, with D tentatively TRBD1 (5 bases). The CDR3 has 16 amino acids. The V gene's germline CDR1 is SGHNT and CDR2 YYREEE (reference sequence). Trimming cost V 3 bases and J 4 bases, with 16 bases left between them. This CDR3 reads CASSSVQATGTGELFF. Written as DNA, the CDR3 is TGTGCCAGCAGCTCTGTACAGGCGACGGGCACCGGGGAGCTGTTTTTT.

This chain joins TRBV1 and TRBJ1-5. TRBV1 constitutes a pseudogene. The CDR3 extends over 20 amino acids. The CDR3 DNA is TGCACCAGCAGCCAAGATCATTTATTCCAGCGCAGATGTGGCAATCAGCCCCAGCATTTT. Translating gives CTSSQDHLFQRRCGNQPQHF.

The chain is built from TRBV24-1 and TRBJ2-3; 7 bases are shared with TRBD1. The CDR3 length is 14 residues. CDR1 KGHDR and CDR2 SFDVKD come from the germline V gene. V lost 6 bases, J lost 6 bases, and 8 bases stayed unmatched. Here the CDR3 reads CATSRDRSLDTQYF. The CDR3 coding sequence is TGTGCCACCAGTCGGGACAGAAGCCTCGATACGCAGTATTTT.

The rearrangement uses TRBV28 and TRBJ2-1, with TRBD2 identical over 7 bases. Germline V gene data show CDR1 as MDHEN and CDR2 as SYDVKM. The CDR3 covers 16 residues. Trimming at V came to 4 bases and at J to 8 bases, leaving 14 bases not matched to a gene. The CDR3 reads CASSSTSDRLGDEQFF. For the CDR3, the DNA is TGTGCCAGCAGTTCCACTAGCGATCGCTTAGGGGATGAGCAGTTCTTC.

The J gene is TRBJ2-1, the V gene TRBV3-1 (or the pseudogene TRBV3-2); 10 bases are shared with TRBD2. V shed 3 bases and J 7 bases; nucleotides not matched to a gene: 6. Germline V CDR1 and CDR2: LGHDT, YNNKEL (reference sequence). The CDR3 has 15 residues. CDR3 residues: CASSHPGLATNEQFF. The CDR3 nucleotides read TGTGCCAGCAGCCACCCGGGACTAGCGACAAATGAGCAGTTCTTC.

The chain carries TRBV24-1 and TRBJ2-1; perhaps TRBD2 as D (6 bases). The CDR3 covers 14 residues. Germline V lookup: CDR1 KGHDR, CDR2 SFDVKD. V was cut by 10 bases and J by 4 bases, with 16 bases left in between. The CDR3 loop reads CATMEGREYNEQFF. The CDR3 DNA sequence: TGTGCCACAATGGAGGGCCGGGAGTACAATGAGCAGTTCTTC.

The gene calls are TRBV4-2 and TRBJ1-2; possible D gene TRBD1, 6 bases. Germline values: CDR1 LGHNA, CDR2 YNFKEQ. This CDR3 comprises 17 residues. Between the trimmed V and J ends, which lost 3 bases and 7 bases, there was a span of 24 bases. The CDR3 loop is CASSHNAGAGNPAGYTF. The CDR3, as DNA: TGTGCCAGCAGCCACAATGCGGGGGCAGGGAATCCAGCTGGCTACACCTTC.